This T cell receptor (beta chain) was profiled in a study of Tregs in tolerant kidney transplant recipients. At the level of the study: Mixed chimerism was transient after nonmyeloablative marrow transplants from related graft donors. Study observations and caveats: No direct test of biological reproducibility was done here.

Worth noting for this clone: Antigen specificity is unknown. The read terminates 3 residues before the CDR3 end, so the remaining end is supplied by the germline J gene.

Assay: immunoSEQ multiplex PCR; the TCRdb copy retains only in-frame clones and omits some. This sample's clone table lists 48,000 or so clones. CD4+CD25+CD127- Tregs, CD4+CD25- non-Tregs, CD4 and CD8 cells were sorted. Per germline, CDR1 SQVTM and CDR2 ANQGSEA. The CDR3 length is 14 residues. V lost 3 bases and J lost 7; bases outside the gene matches: 8. The sequence derives from a human donor who received a combined kidney and bone marrow transplant. The chain employs TRBV29-1 and TRBJ2-1; 8 bases are a match to TRBD1. The material sequenced was CD4+ T cells from blood, taken before the transplant. The sequenced CDR3 bases are TGCAGCGTTGAGCGGCAGGGGGCTAGTAATGAG. It translates to CSVERQGASNE. The entire CDR3 reads CSVERQGASNEQFF.